Shown below are 18 T cell receptor beta chains from a single sample sequenced in a study of tumor and adjacent non-tumor tissue in lung cancer. RNA was extracted from bulk tissue without any cell sorting. TCRbeta libraries were built with three rounds of nested PCR, modified from ARM-PCR. TCRdb independently ran MiXCR on the multiplex PCR reads; one entry per CDR3 protein. The sample records approximately 86,000 distinct CDR3 sequences, 55% to 80% being singletons. Source material: lung tumor tissue. These receptors were collected from a woman in her forties with non-small cell lung cancer.

In regard to this clonotype: One end of the junction is discordant with germline, which a read error may explain. The V and J genes are TRBV6-6 and TRBJ2-7; 8 nucleotides align to TRBD1. The V gene's germline CDR1 is MNHNY and CDR2 SVGAGI (reference sequence). CDR3 length: 16 residues. The CDR3 nucleotides are TGTGCCAGCAGTTACGGTGTCCCCCAGGGGGCCTACGTGCAGTACTTC. Protein: CASSYGVPQGAYVQYF.

A remark on this clonotype: A much bigger clone sits one base away, suggesting this may be a read error. The J gene is TRBJ1-1, the V gene TRBV20-1; no reliable D call. CDR1 is DFQATT, CDR2 SNEGSKA, per germline (reference sequence). The CDR3 length is 14 residues. CDR3 nucleotide sequence: TGCAGTGCTAGAGATGGTAGTAGAGTCGCTGAAGCTTCCTTT. It yields the protein CSARDGSRVAEASF.

As to this clonotype: A much more abundant neighbour one base away suggests this may be a read error. This chain joins TRBV5-1 and TRBJ2-3, with D maybe TRBD1 (5 bases). The J call is in doubt because the DNA end fits TRBJ1-5 better. Germline V lookup: CDR1 SGHRS, CDR2 YFSETQ. This CDR3 contains 16 residues. The CDR3 region is CASNLGDQRFTDTQHF. DNA of the CDR3: TGCGCCAGCAATCTGGGGGACCAAAGATTCACAGATACGCAGCATTTT.

The genes are TRBV11-1 and TRBJ1-2; D remains unclear. The CDR3 runs 14 residues. Germline assignment: CDR1 SGHAT and CDR2 FQDESV (reference sequence). Trimming shortened V by 1 base and J by 6 bases, and 12 bases separated the two germline ends. The CDR3 nucleotides read TGTGCCAGCAGCTTAGTCCTGTCGGCAGATGGCTACACCTTC. Amino acid sequence: CASSLVLSADGYTF. Full variable domain (missing parts from reference TRBV11-1 and TRBJ1-2): EAEVAQSPRYKITEKSQAVAFWCDPISGHATLYWYRQILGQGPELLVQFQDESVVDDSQLPKDRFSAERLKGVDSTLKIQPAELGDSAMYLCASSLVLSADGYTFGSGTRLTVV.

This chain uses TRBV28 with TRBJ1-5; D is unclear. The V gene's germline CDR1 is MDHEN and CDR2 SYDVKM. Trimming pared 2 bases from V and 3 bases from J, leaving 14 bases between. The CDR3 runs 16 residues. CDR3 coding DNA: TGTGCCAGCAGTTTAGGAGGACGTGTGGCCAATCAGCCCCAGCATTTT. It is translated as CASSLGGRVANQPQHF.

This clonotype has a handful of counts. The junction shows a germline mismatch at one end, possibly a read error. The chain has TRBV5-5 and TRBJ1-6; 10 nucleotides line up with TRBD1. The CDR3 consists of 13 residues. Per the germline V gene, CDR1 is SGHKS and CDR2 is YYEKEE (reference sequence). CDR3 in amino acids: CASSGQGGPPLHF. The CDR3 DNA sequence: TGTGCTAGCAGTGGACAGGGGGGTCCACCCCTCCACTTT.

Turning to this clonotype: Since a much larger clone is just one base distant, this may be a read error. V usage is TRBV12-3 or TRBV12-4 and J usage is TRBJ2-3; 7 bases map to TRBD2. The CDR3 has 17 amino acids. The J segment lost 5 bases and the V segment lost 5 bases, leaving 16 bases of the junction unmatched. The CDR3 sequence: CASSGGQSGIDIDTQYF. DNA for the CDR3: TGTGCCAGCAGTGGAGGTCAGAGCGGGATTGACATAGATACGCAGTATTTT.

In regard to this clonotype: Possible read error: a much larger clone is one base away. The chain combines TRBV28 with TRBJ2-1; 9 nucleotides agree with TRBD1. Germline loops: CDR1 MDHEN, CDR2 SYDVKM. This CDR3 contains 15 residues. The CDR3 region is CASSFSGTGYNDQFF. The CDR3 DNA sequence: TGTGCCAGCAGTTTCTCCGGGACAGGGTACAATGATCAGTTCTTC. The complete variable domain, with remaining parts taken from reference TRBV28 and TRBJ2-1, reads DVKVTQSSRYLVKRTGEKVFLECVQDMDHENMFWYRQDPGLGLRLIYFSYDVKMKEKGDIPEGYSVSREKKERFSLILESASTNQTSMYLCASSFSGTGYNDQFFGPGTRLTVL.

About this clonotype: A junction end diverges from the germline sequence, so it may reflect a read error. V and J are TRBV6-5 and TRBJ2-1; 7 bases map to TRBD2. The germline V gene has CDR1 MNHEY and CDR2 SVGAGI. The CDR3 loop spans 15 amino acids. CDR3 sequence: CASSQRAGENNEQLF. CDR3 coding DNA: TGTGCCAGCAGTCAAAGGGCGGGAGAGAACAATGAGCAGTTATTC.

This chain joins TRBV7-8 and TRBJ2-3; D unresolved. Germline V gives CDR1 SGHVS, CDR2 FQNEAQ. This CDR3 has 18 residues. With 6 bases removed from V and 1 base from J, the gap between germline ends came to 23 bases. The CDR3 bases are TGTGCCAGCAGACCAACCCAATTCTCCAATTTGGGCACAGATACGCAGTATTTT. This encodes CASRPTQFSNLGTDTQYF. Full variable domain (rest looked up from reference TRBV7-8 and TRBJ2-3): GAGVSQSPRYKVAKRGQDVALRCDPISGHVSLFWYQQALGQGPEFLTYFQNEAQLDKSGLPSDRFFAERPEGSVSTLKIQRTQQEDSAVYLCASRPTQFSNLGTDTQYFGPGTRLTVL.

Remarks on this clonotype: The junction does not match germline at one end; this may be a read error. V and J are TRBV11-2 and TRBJ2-7; D is undetermined. CDR1 and CDR2 from the germline V gene are SGHAT and FQNNGV. CDR3 length equals 14 residues. CDR3 DNA sequence: TGTGCCAACAGCTCAGTCTCAAACACCTACGAGCAGTACTTC. It codes for CANSSVSNTYEQYF. Full variable domain (rest looked up from reference TRBV11-2 and TRBJ2-7): EAGVAQSPRYKIIEKRQSVAFWCNPISGHATLYWYQQILGQGPKLLIQFQNNGVVDDSQLPKDRFSAERLKGVDSTLKIQPAKLEDSAVYLCANSSVSNTYEQYFGPGTRLTVT.

This clonotype appeared many times. The rearrangement links TRBV12-3 or TRBV12-4 to TRBJ2-5, with TRBD2 identical over 8 bases. This CDR3 is 13 amino acids long. J lost 5 bases, V lost 7 bases, and 6 bases had no gene match. The CDR3 protein is CASTVGLAETQYF. The CDR3 coding sequence is TGTGCCAGCACGGTCGGACTAGCCGAGACCCAGTACTTC.

Worth noting for this clonotype: Mismatch with germline at one junction end may stem from a read error. The rearrangement links TRBV6-5 to TRBJ1-1, with 10 positions matching TRBD1. Germline V gene lookup returns CDR1 MNHEY and CDR2 SVGAGI. This CDR3 is 15 amino acids long. Written as DNA, the CDR3 is TGTGCCAGCACCCGGGGTAGGACAGGGGGAACTGAAACTTTCTTT. This sequence encodes CASTRGRTGGTETFF.

Comment on this clonotype: One end of the junction is discordant with germline, which a read error may explain. This chain links TRBV4-2 with TRBJ2-4; possibly TRBD2 for D (6 bases). Germline V gene lookup returns CDR1 LGHNA and CDR2 YNFKEQ. This CDR3 contains 14 residues. The CDR3 protein is CTSSQIGRGNIQYF. The CDR3 DNA follows: TGTACCAGCAGCCAGATAGGGCGGGGAAACATCCAATACTTC.

About this clonotype itself: No conserved phenylalanine or tryptophan ends this CDR3, so it is likely a read error. The DNA is omitted, as the CDR3 cannot be located on it reliably, and the CDR3 follows TCRdb's listing. This chain uses TRBV6-1 with TRBJ2-7; the table's D call, TRBD1, was not checked against the DNA. The germline CDR1 and CDR2 sequences are MNHNS and SASEGT. The CDR3 numbers 14 amino acids, ends counted. CDR3 region: CASSNSQGFYEQYY.

Comment on this clonotype: This may be a read error: a much more frequent sequence differs by one nucleotide. This sequence joins TRBV7-6 and TRBJ2-7; D unclear. Germline V gene data show CDR1 as SGHVS and CDR2 as FNYEAQ. The CDR3 loop spans 13 amino acids. DNA of the CDR3: TGTGCCAGGAGCTTAGAGGCAGGTTACGAGCAGTACTTC. Protein product: CARSLEAGYEQYF.

Comments on this clonotype: This may stem from a read error, because a much larger clone lies one nucleotide away. The chain couples TRBV6-2 or TRBV6-3 to TRBJ2-7, with D tentatively TRBD2 (5 bases). This CDR3 is 14 amino acids long. Per germline, CDR1 MNHEY and CDR2 SVGEGT. V lost 7 bases to trimming and J lost 5 bases, with 18 bases between them. CDR3 bases: TGTGCCAGCACCGCATCGGGGAGTCAGGACGAGCAGTACTTC. This encodes CASTASGSQDEQYF.

On this clonotype itself: An end of the junction differs from the germline gene, which may be a read error. This chain's CDR3 is CARSLGGTRYNEQFF. As DNA, the CDR3 is TGTGCCAGAAGCTTAGGTGGGACACGGTACAATGAACAGTTCTTC. J is TRBJ2-1 and V is TRBV11-2; D is possibly TRBD1 (6 bases). Germline V lookup: CDR1 SGHAT, CDR2 FQNNGV. The CDR3 loop spans 15 amino acids.